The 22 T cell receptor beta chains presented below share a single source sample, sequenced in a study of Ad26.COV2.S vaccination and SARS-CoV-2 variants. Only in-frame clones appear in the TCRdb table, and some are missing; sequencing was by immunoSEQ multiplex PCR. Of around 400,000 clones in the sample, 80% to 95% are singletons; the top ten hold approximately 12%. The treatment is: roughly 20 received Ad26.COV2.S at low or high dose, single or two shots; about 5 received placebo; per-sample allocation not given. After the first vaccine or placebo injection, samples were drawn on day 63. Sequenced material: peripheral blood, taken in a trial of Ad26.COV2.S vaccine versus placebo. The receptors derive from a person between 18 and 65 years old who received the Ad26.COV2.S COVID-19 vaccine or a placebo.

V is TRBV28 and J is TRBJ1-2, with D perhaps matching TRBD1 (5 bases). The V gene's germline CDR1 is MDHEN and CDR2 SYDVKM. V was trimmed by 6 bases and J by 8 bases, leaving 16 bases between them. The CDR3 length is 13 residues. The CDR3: CASSPPAGVGYTF. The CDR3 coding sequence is TGTGCCAGCAGCCCCCCGGCGGGGGTGGGCTACACCTTC.

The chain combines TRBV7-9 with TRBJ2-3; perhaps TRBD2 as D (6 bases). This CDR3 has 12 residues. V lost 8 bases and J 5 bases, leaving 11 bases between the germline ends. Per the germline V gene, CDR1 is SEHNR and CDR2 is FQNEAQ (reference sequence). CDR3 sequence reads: CASRGNLDTQYF. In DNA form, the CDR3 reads TGTGCCAGCCGGGGGAACTTAGATACGCAGTATTTT. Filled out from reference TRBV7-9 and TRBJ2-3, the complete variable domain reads DTGVSQNPRHKITKRGQNVTFRCDPISEHNRLYWYRQTLGQGPEFLTYFQNEAQLEKSRLLSDRFSAERPKGSFSTLEIQRTEQGDSAMYLCASRGNLDTQYFGPGTRLTVL.

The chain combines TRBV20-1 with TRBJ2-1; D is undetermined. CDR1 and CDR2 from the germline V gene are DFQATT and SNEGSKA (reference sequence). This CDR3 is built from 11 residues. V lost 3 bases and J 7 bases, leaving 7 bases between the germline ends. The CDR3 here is CSASTPNEQFF. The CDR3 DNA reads TGCAGTGCTAGTACTCCTAATGAGCAGTTCTTC.

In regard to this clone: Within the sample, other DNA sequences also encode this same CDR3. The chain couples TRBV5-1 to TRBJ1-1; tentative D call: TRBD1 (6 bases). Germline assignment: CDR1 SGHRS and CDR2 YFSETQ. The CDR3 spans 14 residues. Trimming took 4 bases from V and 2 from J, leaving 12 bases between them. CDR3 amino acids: CASSLGQSNTEAFF. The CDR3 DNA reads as TGCGCCAGCAGCCTAGGACAGAGTAACACTGAAGCTTTCTTT.

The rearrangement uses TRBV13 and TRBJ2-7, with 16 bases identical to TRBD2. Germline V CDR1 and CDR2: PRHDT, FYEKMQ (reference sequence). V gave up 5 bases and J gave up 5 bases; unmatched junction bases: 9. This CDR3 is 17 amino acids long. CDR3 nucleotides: TGTGCCAGCAGCGGGGGGACTAGCGGGAGGGACCCCCACGAGCAGTACTTC. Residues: CASSGGTSGRDPHEQYF.

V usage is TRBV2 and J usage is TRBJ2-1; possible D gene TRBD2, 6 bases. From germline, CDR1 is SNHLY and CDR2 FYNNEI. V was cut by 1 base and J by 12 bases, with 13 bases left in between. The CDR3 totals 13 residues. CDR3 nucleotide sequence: TGTGCCAGCAGTGAAGAGACTAGATCAGGGCAGTTCTTC. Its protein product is CASSEETRSGQFF.

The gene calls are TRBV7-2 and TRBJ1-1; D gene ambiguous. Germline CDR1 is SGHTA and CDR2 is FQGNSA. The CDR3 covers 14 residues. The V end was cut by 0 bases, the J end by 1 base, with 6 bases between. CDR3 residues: CASSLARKNTEAFF. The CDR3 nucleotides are TGTGCCAGCAGCTTAGCGCGGAAGAACACTGAAGCTTTCTTT.

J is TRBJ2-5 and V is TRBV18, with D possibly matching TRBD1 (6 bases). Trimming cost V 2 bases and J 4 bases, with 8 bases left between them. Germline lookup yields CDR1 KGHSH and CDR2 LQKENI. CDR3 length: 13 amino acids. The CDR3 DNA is TGTGCCAGCTCACCATCAGGGGCAGAGACCCAGTACTTC. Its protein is CASSPSGAETQYF.

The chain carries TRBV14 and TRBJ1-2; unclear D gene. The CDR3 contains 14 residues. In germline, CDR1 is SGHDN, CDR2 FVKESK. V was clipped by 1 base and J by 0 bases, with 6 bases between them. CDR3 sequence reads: CASSQVPANYGYTF. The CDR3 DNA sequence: TGTGCCAGCAGCCAAGTGCCGGCTAACTATGGCTACACCTTC.

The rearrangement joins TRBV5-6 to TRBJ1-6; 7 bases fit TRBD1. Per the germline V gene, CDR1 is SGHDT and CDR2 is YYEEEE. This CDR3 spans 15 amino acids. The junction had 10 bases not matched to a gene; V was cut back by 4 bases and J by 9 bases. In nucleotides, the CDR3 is TGTGCCAGCAGCCGGGGACAGATCCTCGGTTCACCCCTCCACTTT. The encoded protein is CASSRGQILGSPLHF.

In DNA, the CDR3 is TGTGCCAGCAGTTTACGACAGGGGGCTAACTATGGCTACACCTTC. Its protein is CASSLRQGANYGYTF. The chain combines TRBV28 with TRBJ1-2, with TRBD1 matching over 9 bases. The CDR3 runs 15 residues. The V segment lost 2 bases and the J segment 0 bases; nucleotides outside the gene matches: 1. From germline, CDR1 is MDHEN and CDR2 SYDVKM.

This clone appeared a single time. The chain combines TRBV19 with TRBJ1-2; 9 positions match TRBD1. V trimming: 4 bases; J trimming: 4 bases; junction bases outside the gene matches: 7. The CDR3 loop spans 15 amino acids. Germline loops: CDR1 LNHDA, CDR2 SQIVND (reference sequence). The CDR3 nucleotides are TGTGCCAGTAGTAGAACAGGGGGCGATGGCTATGGCTACACCTTC. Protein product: CASSRTGGDGYGYTF.

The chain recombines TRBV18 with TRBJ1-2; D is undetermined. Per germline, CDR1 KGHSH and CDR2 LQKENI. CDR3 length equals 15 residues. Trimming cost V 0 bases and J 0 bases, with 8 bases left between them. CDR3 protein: CASSPPWSTNYGYTF. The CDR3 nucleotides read TGTGCCAGCTCACCACCCTGGTCAACTAACTATGGCTACACCTTC.

The CDR3 nucleotides read TGTGCCAGCAGCTTAGCATGGGGCAGGGGATCATTTGGTGGCTACACCTTC. This gives the protein CASSLAWGRGSFGGYTF. V gene TRBV7-2 combines with J gene TRBJ1-2, with D maybe TRBD1 (6 bases). Germline V lookup: CDR1 SGHTA, CDR2 FQGNSA. Trimming took off 0 bases at V and 7 bases at J, with 21 bases between the two ends. This CDR3 has 17 residues.

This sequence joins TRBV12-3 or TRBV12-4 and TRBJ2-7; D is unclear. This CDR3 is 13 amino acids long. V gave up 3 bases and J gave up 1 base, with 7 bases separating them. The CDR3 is CASSFGRSYEQYF. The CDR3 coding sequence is TGTGCCAGCAGTTTCGGGCGTTCCTACGAGCAGTACTTC.

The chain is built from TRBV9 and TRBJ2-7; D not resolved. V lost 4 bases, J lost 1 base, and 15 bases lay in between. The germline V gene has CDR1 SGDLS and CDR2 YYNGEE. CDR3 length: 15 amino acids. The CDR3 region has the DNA TGTGCCAGCAGCCCGCGTGTGGAGACATCCTACGAGCAGTACTTC. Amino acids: CASSPRVETSYEQYF.

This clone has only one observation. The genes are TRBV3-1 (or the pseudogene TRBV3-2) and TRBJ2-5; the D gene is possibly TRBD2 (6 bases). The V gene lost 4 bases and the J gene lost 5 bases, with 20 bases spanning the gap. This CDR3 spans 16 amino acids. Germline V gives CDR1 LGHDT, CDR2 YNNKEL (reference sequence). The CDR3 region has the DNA TGTGCCAGCAGCCCTATAGGGACTTCCCGAGATGAGACCCAGTACTTC. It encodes CASSPIGTSRDETQYF.

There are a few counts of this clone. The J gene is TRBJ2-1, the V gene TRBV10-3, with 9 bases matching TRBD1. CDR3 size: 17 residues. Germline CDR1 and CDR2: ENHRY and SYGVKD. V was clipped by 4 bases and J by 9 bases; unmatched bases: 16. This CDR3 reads CAISGQSGQGLNGEQFF. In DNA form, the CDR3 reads TGTGCCATCAGTGGCCAATCTGGACAGGGGTTAAACGGTGAGCAGTTCTTC.

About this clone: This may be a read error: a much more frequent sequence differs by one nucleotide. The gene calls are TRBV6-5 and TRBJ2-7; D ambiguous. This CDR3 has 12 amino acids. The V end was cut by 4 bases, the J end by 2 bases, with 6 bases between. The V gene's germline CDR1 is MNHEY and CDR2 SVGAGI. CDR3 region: CASSSGTYEQYF. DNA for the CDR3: TGTGCCAGCAGTTCGGGTACCTACGAGCAGTACTTC.

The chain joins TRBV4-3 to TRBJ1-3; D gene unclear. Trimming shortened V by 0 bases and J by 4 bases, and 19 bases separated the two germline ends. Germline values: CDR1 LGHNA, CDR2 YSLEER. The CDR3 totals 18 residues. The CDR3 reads CASSQEGGQASLGNTIYF. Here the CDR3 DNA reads TGCGCCAGCAGCCAAGAAGGTGGTCAAGCAAGTTTAGGAAACACCATATATTTT.

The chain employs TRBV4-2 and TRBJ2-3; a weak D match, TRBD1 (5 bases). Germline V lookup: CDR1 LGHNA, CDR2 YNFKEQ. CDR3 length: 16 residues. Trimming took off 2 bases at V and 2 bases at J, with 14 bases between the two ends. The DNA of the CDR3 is TGTGCCAGCAGCCAATGGGAAGGGGTCCCCACAGATACGCAGTATTTT. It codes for CASSQWEGVPTDTQYF.

The CDR3 protein is CASSSLAGGPQETQYF. The CDR3 coding sequence is TGTGCCAGCAGTTCCTTAGCGGGAGGACCCCAAGAGACCCAGTACTTC. This chain links TRBV27 with TRBJ2-5; 10 nucleotides align to TRBD2. Germline V gene sequence: CDR1 MNHEY, CDR2 SMNVEV (reference sequence). This CDR3 has 16 residues. Trimming took 4 bases from V and 1 from J; bases not matched to a gene: 6.